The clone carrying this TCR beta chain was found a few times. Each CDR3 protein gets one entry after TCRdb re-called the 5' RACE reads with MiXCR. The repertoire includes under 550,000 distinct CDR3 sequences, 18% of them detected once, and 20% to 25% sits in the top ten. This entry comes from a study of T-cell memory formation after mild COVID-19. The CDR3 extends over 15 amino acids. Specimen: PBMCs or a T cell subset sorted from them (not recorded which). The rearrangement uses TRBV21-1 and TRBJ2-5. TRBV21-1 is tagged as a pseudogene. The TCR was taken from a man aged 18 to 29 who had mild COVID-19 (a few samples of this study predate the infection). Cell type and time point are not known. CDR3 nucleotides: TGTGCCAGCAGCAAAACTTGCCGGTACTTAGAGACCCAGTACTTC. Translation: CASSKTCRYLETQYF.